These 25 T cell receptor beta chains came from one sample sequenced in a study of radiotherapy plus CTLA-4 blockade in lung cancer. Measured with immunoSEQ multiplex PCR; TCRdb has only the in-frame clones, and not every one. This table has about 80,000 clones, approximately 83% appearing once. The sequenced sample was peripheral blood, obtained from a patient treated with radiotherapy plus ipilimumab. The receptor set was obtained from a human donor with non-small cell lung cancer who had a partial response to radiotherapy plus ipilimumab.

This chain links TRBV7-2 with TRBJ2-3, with D possibly matching TRBD1 (5 bases). The V and J ends lost 6 bases and 6 bases respectively, with 7 bases between them. In germline, CDR1 is SGHTA, CDR2 FQGNSA. The CDR3 runs 11 residues. Written as DNA, the CDR3 is TGTGCCAGCAGATCAGGGGATACGCAGTATTTT. Amino acids: CASRSGDTQYF.

This clone was observed a single time. The genes are TRBV7-8 and TRBJ1-2; maybe TRBD1 (6 bases). This CDR3 is built from 14 residues. Trimming removed 7 bases from V and 2 bases from J, with 14 bases in between. Germline V gives CDR1 SGHVS, CDR2 FQNEAQ. CDR3 region: CASTTQQGNYGYTF. The CDR3 DNA follows: TGTGCCAGCACAACTCAGCAGGGGAACTATGGCTACACCTTC. The full variable domain, rest sourced from reference TRBV7-8 and TRBJ1-2, is GAGVSQSPRYKVAKRGQDVALRCDPISGHVSLFWYQQALGQGPEFLTYFQNEAQLDKSGLPSDRFFAERPEGSVSTLKIQRTQQEDSAVYLCASTTQQGNYGYTFGSGTRLTVV.

The chain joins TRBV5-1 to TRBJ1-4; TRBD1 aligns across 10 bases. Germline CDR1 and CDR2: SGHRS and YFSETQ. The CDR3 runs to 18 residues. V shed 5 bases, J shed 2 bases, and the junction held 12 bases outside the gene matches. The DNA of the CDR3 is TGCGCCAGCAGTTACCGGGACAGGGGTTCAGCGACTAATGAAAAACTGTTTTTT. This translates into CASSYRDRGSATNEKLFF.

The chain joins TRBV7-2 to TRBJ2-5; 9 bases match TRBD2. The V and J ends lost 6 bases and 1 base, in that order; junction bases with no gene match: 6. CDR1 SGHTA and CDR2 FQGNSA come from the germline V gene. The CDR3 has 15 amino acids. The CDR3 loop is CASRSQTSGQETQYF. CDR3 DNA sequence: TGTGCCAGCAGATCTCAGACTAGCGGCCAAGAGACCCAGTACTTC. Full variable domain (rest looked up from reference TRBV7-2 and TRBJ2-5): GAGVSQSPSNKVTEKGKDVELRCDPISGHTALYWYRQSLGQGLEFLIYFQGNSAPDKSGLPSDRFSAERTGGSVSTLTIQRTQQEDSAVYLCASRSQTSGQETQYFGPGTRLLVL.

V usage is TRBV4-1 and J usage is TRBJ2-1; 9 nucleotides match TRBD2. J was trimmed by 7 bases and V by 3 bases; bases with no gene match: 7. The CDR3 loop spans 15 amino acids. CDR1 is MGHRA and CDR2 is YSYEKL in the germline V gene. As DNA, the CDR3 is TGCGCCAGCAGCCAGGGTAGCGGGAGTGAAAATGAGCAGTTCTTC. This codes for CASSQGSGSENEQFF.

V gene TRBV28 combines with J gene TRBJ1-6; TRBD1 matches at 12 bases. The V segment lost 6 bases and the J segment 10 bases; nucleotides outside the gene matches: 4. Germline V gene sequence: CDR1 MDHEN, CDR2 SYDVKM. The CDR3 consists of 14 residues. For the CDR3, the DNA is TGTGCCAGCAGGGGACAGGGGGCAGGGTCACCCCTCCACTTT. Translated: CASRGQGAGSPLHF.

This chain uses TRBV7-9 with TRBJ1-5; D ambiguous. Looked up from germline, CDR1 is SEHNR and CDR2 is FQNEAQ (reference sequence). The CDR3 runs 14 residues. V was clipped by 2 bases and J by 0 bases, with 5 bases between them. The CDR3 coding sequence is TGTGCCAGCAGCTTAAGCATTAGCAATCAGCCCCAGCATTTT. Translated: CASSLSISNQPQHF.

This chain uses TRBV6-5 with TRBJ2-7; 8 positions agree with TRBD2. Germline V CDR1 and CDR2: MNHEY, SVGAGI. CDR3 length: 14 amino acids. The junction had 5 bases not matched to a gene; V was cut back by 6 bases and J by 1 base. This CDR3 reads CASSGLASSYEQYF. The CDR3, as DNA: TGTGCCAGCAGCGGACTAGCTAGTTCCTACGAGCAGTACTTC.

The CDR3 is CASSTPGQGGQPQHF. In DNA form, the CDR3 reads TGTGCCAGTAGTACCCCCGGACAGGGAGGTCAGCCCCAGCATTTT. The chain joins TRBV19 to TRBJ1-5, with TRBD1 matching 8 bases. CDR1 and CDR2 (germline): LNHDA, SQIVND (reference sequence). CDR3 length equals 15 residues. With 4 bases clipped from V and 6 bases from J, the junction kept 8 bases outside the gene matches.

The chain has TRBV4-1 and TRBJ1-5; possibly TRBD1 for D (6 bases). This CDR3 spans 14 amino acids. Germline values: CDR1 MGHRA, CDR2 YSYEKL. V lost 1 base and J 3 bases, leaving 7 bases between the germline ends. CDR3: CASSQGTDNQPQHF. CDR3 in DNA: TGCGCCAGCAGCCAAGGGACAGACAATCAGCCCCAGCATTTT.

The rearrangement links TRBV30 to TRBJ1-6; D gene unclear. V was pared by 1 base and J by 4 bases, with 11 bases between. This CDR3 contains 15 residues. The germline V gene has CDR1 GTSNPN and CDR2 SVGIG (reference sequence). The CDR3 DNA reads TGTGCCTGGAGTGGTCGTCCTATTTATAATTCACCCCTCCACTTT. As protein: CAWSGRPIYNSPLHF.

CDR3 in DNA: TGTGCCAGCAGTCCGGGACAGGGGTTTGGCTACACCTTC. This gives the protein CASSPGQGFGYTF. This chain joins TRBV28 and TRBJ1-2; 10 bases map to TRBD1. With V trimmed by 5 bases and J by 7 bases, 4 bases remained unmatched. Germline loops: CDR1 MDHEN, CDR2 SYDVKM. The CDR3 is 13 amino acids.

The rearrangement joins TRBV5-1 to TRBJ2-1; D is perhaps TRBD2 (7 bases). Between the trimmed V and J ends, which lost 4 bases and 3 bases, there was a span of 11 bases. This CDR3 spans 14 amino acids. CDR1 and CDR2 (germline): SGHRS, YFSETQ. For the CDR3, the DNA is TGCGCCAGCAGCCACAGGGACTACTACAATGAGCAGTTCTTC. Its protein is CASSHRDYYNEQFF.

V and J are TRBV5-1 and TRBJ2-1, with D possibly TRBD2 on 6 matching bases. With 0 bases removed from V and 10 bases from J, the gap between germline ends came to 14 bases. The CDR3 length is 14 residues. In germline, CDR1 is SGHRS, CDR2 YFSETQ. As DNA, the CDR3 is TGCGCCAGCAGCTTGGGGGGACTCCAGAGGGAGCAGTTCTTC. Protein product: CASSLGGLQREQFF.

The chain combines TRBV5-8 with TRBJ2-7, with 12 positions matching TRBD2. With 3 bases clipped from V and 1 base from J, the junction kept 8 bases outside the gene matches. The CDR3 spans 17 residues. From germline, CDR1 is SGHTS and CDR2 YDEGEE. DNA of the CDR3: TGTGCCAGCAGCTCCCGCACTGGACTAGCGGGATCCTACGAGCAGTACGTC. Protein: CASSSRTGLAGSYEQYV.

This clone was detected a few times. The rearrangement uses TRBV10-1 and TRBJ1-1; no clear D. Germline V gene data show CDR1 as WNHNN and CDR2 as SYGVQD (reference sequence). This CDR3 comprises 13 residues. Trimming removed 3 bases from V and 4 bases from J, with 9 bases in between. The CDR3 sequence is CASSDRFGTEAFF. CDR3 in DNA: TGCGCCAGCAGTGACAGGTTTGGCACTGAAGCTTTCTTT.

The rearrangement links TRBV2 to TRBJ1-5; TRBD1 matches at 7 bases. The V gene end was trimmed by 6 bases and the J gene end by 9 bases; junction bases not matched to a gene: 14. This CDR3 region has 15 residues. Germline V gene data show CDR1 as SNHLY and CDR2 as FYNNEI. CDR3 nucleotide sequence: TGTGCCAGCAGCGAGGGACAGATTTCCATTCTGCCCCAGCATTTT. Amino acids: CASSEGQISILPQHF.

The chain couples TRBV7-9 to TRBJ2-5; 8 positions match TRBD2. V trimming: 6 bases; J trimming: 1 base; junction bases outside the gene matches: 4. The V gene's germline CDR1 is SEHNR and CDR2 FQNEAQ (reference sequence). This CDR3 is 14 amino acids long. The CDR3 nucleotides are TGTGCCAGCAGTAATAGCGGGGCCCAAGAGACCCAGTACTTC. As protein: CASSNSGAQETQYF.

This clone was counted once. The chain has TRBV5-1 and TRBJ2-5; TRBD1 matches 9 bases. The V and J ends lost 2 bases and 5 bases, in that order; junction bases with no gene match: 13. The CDR3 covers 17 residues. The germline V gene has CDR1 SGHRS and CDR2 YFSETQ. The CDR3 DNA is TGCGCCAGCAGCTTCCCACAGGGGGCTGGGGTTAGGGAGACCCAGTACTTC. It translates to CASSFPQGAGVRETQYF.

The CDR3 nucleotides are TGTGCCTGGAACCCAGGCCGGACAGGGCGAGCAGATACGCAGTATTTT. Residues: CAWNPGRTGRADTQYF. This chain uses TRBV30 with TRBJ2-3; 8 bases align to TRBD1. Trimming cost V 4 bases and J 4 bases; bases outside gene matches: 13. The CDR3 sequence is 16 residues long. Germline CDR1 reads GTSNPN; CDR2 reads SVGIG (reference sequence).

In DNA form, the CDR3 reads TGTGCCAGCAGTTACCGCCAGGGGGCATCGCCCCAGCATTTT. This sequence encodes CASSYRQGASPQHF. The chain uses TRBV6-5 and TRBJ1-5; 8 positions agree with TRBD1. Germline loops: CDR1 MNHEY, CDR2 SVGAGI. The CDR3 consists of 14 residues. With V trimmed by 2 bases and J by 9 bases, 6 bases remained unmatched.

This clone was seen a single time. V gene TRBV4-2 combines with J gene TRBJ2-1, with 8 bases that match TRBD2. The CDR3 contains 13 residues. J gave up 16 bases and V 2 bases, and 10 bases lay outside the gene matches. Germline CDR1 and CDR2: LGHNA and YNFKEQ. The CDR3 reads CASSQSERESRFF. CDR3 in DNA: TGTGCCAGCAGCCAATCCGAGCGGGAGTCTCGCTTCTTC.

This clone showed up just once. The chain couples TRBV28 to TRBJ2-2, with 9 bases fitting TRBD1. The germline V gene encodes CDR1 MDHEN and CDR2 SYDVKM. Trimming removed 6 bases from V and 5 bases from J; junction bases left unmatched: 10. The CDR3 spans 16 residues. CDR3 in amino acids: CASSPPGTGRTGELFF. The CDR3 nucleotides read TGTGCCAGCAGCCCTCCAGGGACAGGGCGGACCGGGGAGCTGTTTTTT. The full variable domain, completed using reference TRBV28 and TRBJ2-2, is DVKVTQSSRYLVKRTGEKVFLECVQDMDHENMFWYRQDPGLGLRLIYFSYDVKMKEKGDIPEGYSVSREKKERFSLILESASTNQTSMYLCASSPPGTGRTGELFFGEGSRLTVL.

The chain combines TRBV19 with TRBJ1-2, with a weak D call TRBD1 (5 bases). Germline V gene sequence: CDR1 LNHDA, CDR2 SQIVND (reference sequence). CDR3 length: 12 amino acids. The ends were cut back, 3 bases at V and 7 bases at J, with 9 bases in the middle. The DNA of the CDR3 is TGTGCCAGTAGTATGGGGGGATCTGGCTACACCTTC. Protein: CASSMGGSGYTF.

The chain combines TRBV29-1 with TRBJ2-7, with no clear D. CDR1 and CDR2 from the germline V gene are SQVTM and ANQGSEA. V was shortened by 0 bases and J by 5 bases, with 8 bases between the two germline ends. The CDR3 runs to 12 residues. This CDR3 is CSVEEGPDEQYF. CDR3 DNA sequence: TGCAGCGTTGAAGAGGGCCCGGACGAGCAGTACTTC.